The T cell receptor (beta chain) under discussion was sequenced for a study of shared clonotypes between healthy human individuals. Study overall: The study drew on a couple of women and a few men aged 18 to 49 as donors.

The CDR3 covers 12 residues. The germline V gene has CDR1 MNHEY and CDR2 SMNVEV (reference sequence). Trimming pared 6 bases from V and 1 base from J, leaving 6 bases between. Per the original data handling: With immunoSEQ giving junction-only sequences and no quality scores, filtering differed. Repertoires were generated with immunoSEQ multiplex PCR, while TCRdb's copy carries only in-frame clones and drops some. The V and J calls and clone size are taken from that table; D and trimming were inferred from the DNA. The data show roughly 2.4 million clones, around 95% seen once. Every one of the donors was a Caucasian adult that lived in Nashville, Tennessee. As to this clone: Its antigen is undetermined. This specimen includes other DNA sequences encoding the same CDR3.

Study-level points and caveats: Collection of samples was limited to blood; tissue repertoires likely differ.

The clonotype was recovered from a man aged 18 to 30 in good health. This chain links TRBV27 with TRBJ1-1, with D tentatively TRBD1 (6 bases). The sequenced sample consisted of naive CD4+ T cells sorted from blood. Noted subset: CD45RA+ positively selected. Here the CDR3 DNA reads TGTGCCAGCAGGACAGGGAACACTGAAGCTTTCTTT. This translates into CASRTGNTEAFF.